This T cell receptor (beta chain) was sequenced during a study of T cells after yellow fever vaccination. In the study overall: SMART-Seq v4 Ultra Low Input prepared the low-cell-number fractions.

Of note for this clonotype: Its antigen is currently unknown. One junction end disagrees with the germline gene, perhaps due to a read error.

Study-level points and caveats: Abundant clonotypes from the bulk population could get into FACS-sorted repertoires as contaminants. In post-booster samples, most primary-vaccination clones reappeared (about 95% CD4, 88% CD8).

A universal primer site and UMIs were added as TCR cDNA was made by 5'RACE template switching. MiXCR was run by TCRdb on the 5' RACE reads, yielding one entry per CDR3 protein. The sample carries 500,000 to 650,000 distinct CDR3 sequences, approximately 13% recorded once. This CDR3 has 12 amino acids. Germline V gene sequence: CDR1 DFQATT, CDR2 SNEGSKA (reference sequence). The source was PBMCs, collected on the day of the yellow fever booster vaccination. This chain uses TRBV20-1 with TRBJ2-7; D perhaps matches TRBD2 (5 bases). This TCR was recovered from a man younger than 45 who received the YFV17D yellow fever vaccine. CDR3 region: CSARAEVYEPYF. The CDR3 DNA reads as TGCAGTGCTAGAGCGGAGGTCTACGAGCCGTACTTC.